The present entry profiles one T cell receptor beta chain with its context. Germline loops: CDR1 LGHNA, CDR2 YNFKEQ. The ends lost 0 bases at V and 9 bases at J; junction bases unmatched: 12. The CDR3 spans 18 residues. The data derive from a study of blood T cell repertoires in COVID-19. Study-wide background: COVID-19 samples from acute and convalescent phases originated in the United States, Italy and Spain. PBMCs, B-cell-depleted T cells, or T cells were the source of the cDNA or gDNA that made up the material.

In the original analysis: How many nucleated cells were present was estimated from reference gene primer amplification. TCRdb's copy holds only in-frame clones and misses some; the assay was immunoSEQ multiplex PCR. D and trimming were read from the DNA, whereas the V and J calls and clone size are those reported in that table. The sample contains nearly 80,000 clones, 80% to 95% of which appear only once. The chain couples TRBV4-2 to TRBJ2-4; 12 bases agree with TRBD2. The sequence derives from a woman aged 80 or older with acute or convalescent COVID-19. Input material: peripheral blood. This chain's CDR3 is CASSQDGASGGAGSIQYF. The CDR3 DNA is TGTGCCAGCAGCCAAGATGGGGCTAGCGGGGGGGCCGGGAGCATTCAGTACTTC.